This TCR beta chain is from a study of blood T cell repertoires in COVID-19. Study information: Sources were T cells, B-cell-depleted T cells, or PBMCs; the material itself was cDNA or gDNA.

Original processing notes: How many nucleated cells were present was estimated from reference gene primer amplification. The table came from immunoSEQ multiplex PCR; TCRdb's copy has only in-frame clones and leaves some out. D and trimming come from the DNA, and the V and J calls and clone size come from that table. The sample shows a few hundred thousand clones, over 65% of them seen only once. Trimming took 0 bases from V and 3 from J; bases not matched to a gene: 5. Germline V lookup: CDR1 MNHNY, CDR2 SVGAGI (reference sequence). This CDR3 contains 16 residues. This clone appeared once. The V and J genes are TRBV6-6 and TRBJ2-3; TRBD1 matches at 8 bases. This TCR derives from a woman older than 75 with acute or convalescent COVID-19. Sample: peripheral blood. In nucleotides, the CDR3 is TGTGCCAGCAGTTACTCAAGTGACAGGGGTACAGATACGCAGTATTTT. This codes for CASSYSSDRGTDTQYF.